This T cell receptor beta chain was retrieved from a study of T cells in Graves' hyperthyroidism and ophthalmopathy (dated by TCRdb to about 2019). About the investigation overall: To identify TCR V-J signatures that set the groups apart, the researchers used a discovery cohort of 95 to 100 patients, made up of 40 to 45 with Graves' ophthalmopathy and about 60 with stable Graves' hyperthyroidism. In six Graves' hyperthyroidism patients, the study also compared T-cell repertoires from thyroid tissue with T-cell repertoires from blood. The paper reports TCR Vbeta CDR3 sequencing of some 140 peripheral blood samples: approximately 43 ophthalmopathy, over 70 hyperthyroidism and approximately 17 progressor patients. After sampling, hyperthyroidism patients received methimazole starting at 30 mg daily, and ophthalmopathy patients received high-dose intravenous methylprednisolone. The 95 to 100 discovery patients were randomly divided into training and test sets at a 7:3 ratio. Prospective prediction of ophthalmopathy was tested in an independent validation cohort of fewer than 20 hyperthyroidism patients and approximately 17 patients who later progressed to ophthalmopathy. Overall study results and their limits: Most expanded thyroid clonotypes (frequency above 0.001) were also detected in blood, a finding suggesting that blood repertoires may reflect thyroid immune responses. During validation, the model predicted progression to ophthalmopathy a median of about 5.9 months ahead of onset, with around 70% sensitivity and around 72% specificity. Sample size was not statistically predetermined, and investigators were not blinded to group allocation. A model built on a 13 V-J signature distinguished ophthalmopathy from stable hyperthyroidism, reaching 85% to 90% sensitivity and approximately 83% specificity in cross-validation and 80%/75% in testing.

Notes on this clonotype: The antigen this receptor binds is unknown. Nothing much larger sits one base from this clone, and base qualities are not available.

CDR1 and CDR2 are drawn from the germline V gene (reference sequence): SGHKS, YYEKEE. The germline ends are 13 bases apart after V is trimmed by 4 bases and J by 3 bases. The CDR3 numbers 15 residues from cysteine through phenylalanine. The entry retains the CDR3 DNA only, 45 bases that are in frame from base 1. Graves' hyperthyroidism was defined as stable when no progression to ophthalmopathy occurred over 18 months of follow-up. Hyperthyroidism patients were aged 18 to 65 years and newly diagnosed, with disease duration of less than 2 months. Exclusion was applied to patients with uncontrolled infections, other autoimmune diseases, pregnancy or lactation. Diagnoses relied on clinical symptoms, serum thyroxine and TRAb, thyroid ultrasound and orbital computed tomography. Total RNA was extracted with Trizol reagent, and quality was checked on an Agilent 2100 Bioanalyzer. Amplification of TCR beta CDR3 regions was carried out from RNA transcripts. A first-round RT-PCR of the TCR CDR3 used the HTBI primer set with the Qiagen OneStep RT-PCR kit. A second multiplex PCR round built the libraries, followed by size selection and purification. Libraries were sequenced paired-end with 100 bp reads on an Illumina HiSeq2000. Regarding the original processing steps: SOAPnuke was used to process the raw data, removing reads that contained adapters or uncalled bases, had a mean Phred below 15, or lacked an exact match to the constant primer or identifier. High-quality paired reads were merged with COPE v1.2.5, and unique nucleotide sequences were defined as clonotypes. MiTCR v1.1 was used to align clonotypes to the IMGT TRBV, TRBD and TRBJ reference segments. The analysis was restricted to V-J combinations with a frequency above 0.0001, which together covered 99.2% of the repertoires. A TCS score was defined as the ratio of F50 (clonal expansion) to E x V (chaos), with BLOSUM62-based TCRdist applied between CDR3 peptides within each V-J. Welch's t-statistics and random forest reduced fewer than 600 V-J features to 10 to 15, which were used in a naive Bayes classifier (R e1071). Thyroid-blood repertoire similarity was quantified with the Morisita-Horn index. Using fastp trimming at Q25 and MiXCR clonotype assembly, TCRdb reanalyzed the public sequencing data and kept in-frame beta chains. Duplicate CDR3 protein sequences are folded into a single record with the most common DNA and genes. These V and J calls are TCRdb output, not the study's own analysis. This sample has about 610,000 distinct CDR3 sequences in its table, and about 43% of those were observed once. The ten largest clones capture about 8% of the sample.

Sequencing was done on a sample of peripheral blood or thyroid tissue (not recorded which). This TCR came from a woman in her late teens or twenties with Graves' hyperthyroidism. Recombination linked TRBV5-5 to TRBJ2-2, and perhaps TRBD2 as D gene, on 6 matching bases. This receptor carries the CDR3 CASSQMGGDTGELFF. The bases are TGTGCCAGCAGCCAAATGGGAGGCGACACCGGGGAGCTGTTTTTT.